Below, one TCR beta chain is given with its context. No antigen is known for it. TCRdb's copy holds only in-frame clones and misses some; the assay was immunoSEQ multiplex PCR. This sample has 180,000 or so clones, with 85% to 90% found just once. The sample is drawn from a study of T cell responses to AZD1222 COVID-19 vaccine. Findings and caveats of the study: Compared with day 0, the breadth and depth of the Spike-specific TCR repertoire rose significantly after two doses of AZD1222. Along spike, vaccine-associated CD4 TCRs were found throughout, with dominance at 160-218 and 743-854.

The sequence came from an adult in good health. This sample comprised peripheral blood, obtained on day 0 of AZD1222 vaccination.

In DNA form, the CDR3 reads TGTGCCAGCAGCCAGAGGGACCTGGGGACAGGGAATTCACCCCTCCACTTT. Residues: CASSQRDLGTGNSPLHF. The chain has TRBV14 and TRBJ1-6; 9 positions match TRBD1. Germline values: CDR1 SGHDN, CDR2 FVKESK. This CDR3 is 17 amino acids long. Losses at the gene ends were 3 bases for V and 7 bases for J; bases not matched to a gene: 10.